The 9 T cell receptor beta chains below were found in one sample sequenced in a study of blood T cell repertoires in COVID-19. Method: immunoSEQ multiplex PCR; TCRdb's copy keeps in-frame clones and lacks some. The sample records about 150,000 clones, roughly nine tenths being singletons. Sequenced sample: peripheral blood. Receptors were obtained from a woman in her 70s with acute or convalescent COVID-19.

This sequence joins TRBV19 and TRBJ1-5, with TRBD1 matching over 8 bases. Germline loops: CDR1 LNHDA, CDR2 SQIVND (reference sequence). V gave up 8 bases and J gave up 5 bases; unmatched junction bases: 2. CDR3 length: 12 residues. The CDR3 bases are TGTGCCAGTCAGGGGGCTTATCAGCCCCAGCATTTT. Its translation is CASQGAYQPQHF.

This clone was counted a single time. The J gene is TRBJ2-7, the V gene TRBV18, with TRBD2 matching 8 bases. V was clipped by 3 bases and J by 6 bases; unmatched bases: 4. The CDR3 runs 13 residues. Germline CDR1 is KGHSH and CDR2 is LQKENI. The CDR3 is CASSPGGGFEQYV. The CDR3 nucleotides read TGTGCCAGCTCACCCGGGGGGGGGTTCGAGCAGTACGTC.

This clone was seen a single time. This rearrangement joins TRBV6-2 or TRBV6-3 to TRBJ1-1, with 8 bases fitting TRBD1. The CDR3 is 16 amino acids. The germline CDR1 and CDR2 sequences are MNHEY and SVGEGT. With 0 bases clipped from V and 1 base from J, the junction kept 4 bases outside the gene matches. CDR3 coding DNA: TGTGCCAGCAGTTACTCGCCCGGGACAGGGAACACTGAAGCTTTCTTT. Translation gives CASSYSPGTGNTEAFF.

This sequence joins TRBV6-6 and TRBJ1-1; no definite D call. This CDR3 comprises 15 residues. Trimming took off 0 bases at V and 6 bases at J, with 14 bases between the two ends. Germline CDR1 is MNHNY and CDR2 is SVGAGI (reference sequence). In nucleotides, the CDR3 is TGTGCCAGCAGTTACTCGGAGGCCTATCAGCCTGAAGCTTTCTTT. Amino acids: CASSYSEAYQPEAFF.

This clone was recorded a few times. V usage is TRBV27 and J usage is TRBJ1-6; 7 bases map to TRBD1. Germline V gives CDR1 MNHEY, CDR2 SMNVEV (reference sequence). V lost 6 bases, J lost 4 bases, and 9 bases stayed unmatched. CDR3 length: 16 residues. CDR3 protein: CASSRSGTVYNSPLHF. The CDR3 DNA follows: TGTGCCAGCAGCCGGTCCGGGACAGTGTATAATTCACCCCTCCACTTT.

This clone occurred a few times. The rearrangement links TRBV30 to TRBJ2-7; 12 bases agree with TRBD2. CDR1 and CDR2 (germline): GTSNPN, SVGIG (reference sequence). The CDR3 totals 13 residues. The trim removed 4 bases at V and 5 bases at J, leaving 3 bases unmatched. CDR3 amino acids: CAWKTSGGHEQYF. The CDR3 coding sequence is TGTGCCTGGAAGACTAGCGGGGGCCACGAGCAGTACTTC.

The chain has TRBV29-1 and TRBJ2-1, with TRBD1 identical over 7 bases. This CDR3 has 15 amino acids. The V gene end was trimmed by 5 bases and the J gene end by 6 bases; junction bases not matched to a gene: 13. Germline values: CDR1 SQVTM, CDR2 ANQGSEA. The CDR3 nucleotides read TGCAGCGTTCTCCCAAACGGACAGGTATTCAATGAGCAGTTCTTC. Translation: CSVLPNGQVFNEQFF.

The V call is TRBV3-1 (or the pseudogene TRBV3-2), the J call TRBJ2-3, with D unclear. Trimming took 0 bases from V and 10 from J, leaving 11 bases between them. The CDR3 is 13 amino acids. The V gene's germline CDR1 is LGHDT and CDR2 YNNKEL (reference sequence). The chain's CDR3 is CASSQDPDLPQYF. CDR3 DNA: TGTGCCAGCAGCCAAGACCCCGACTTGCCGCAGTATTTT.

The V gene is TRBV3-1 (or the pseudogene TRBV3-2), the J gene TRBJ2-1, with D possibly matching TRBD2 (7 bases). The CDR3 spans 16 residues. The germline V gene has CDR1 LGHDT and CDR2 YNNKEL (reference sequence). Trimming removed 0 bases at V and 6 bases at J, with 15 bases between. In DNA, the CDR3 is TGTGCCAGCAGCCAAGACCTGGGGGGGGGCGTCAATGAGCAGTTCTTC. Encoded protein: CASSQDLGGGVNEQFF.